This T cell receptor (beta chain) was identified in a study of neurological immune-mediated disorders. V trimming: 5 bases; J trimming: 6 bases; junction bases outside the gene matches: 8. The CDR3 runs to 14 residues. Germline values: CDR1 DFQATT, CDR2 SNEGSKA (reference sequence). This clonotype showed up many times. What it binds is not known. TCRdb passed the 5' RACE reads through MiXCR, listing each CDR3 protein once. The sample holds about 80,000 distinct CDR3 sequences, 4.5% to 6.5% seen once. The study's findings and limits: HTLV-1-associated myelopathy had the most TCR clonal expansion, whereas multiple sclerosis had the least (lower than in healthy controls). When repertoires were grouped phylogenetically, those of 18 of 34 multiple sclerosis patients fell into one related-CDR3 cluster, a possible signature. Private repertoires in all groups were suggested by the absence of shared CDR3 amino acid sequences among expanded clones across subjects.

The chain has TRBV20-1 and TRBJ1-2; 11 bases map to TRBD1. The specimen sequenced was PBMCs. This sequence was found in a woman in her thirties with multiple sclerosis. The CDR3 coding sequence is TGCAGTGCTCATACTGGACAGGGGGCCAATGGCTACACCTTC. It codes for CSAHTGQGANGYTF.